These T cell receptor beta chains were read from a single sample in a study of blood T cells in healthy people across ages. One entry per CDR3 protein, called by TCRdb with MiXCR from the 5' RACE reads. The sample holds 1.5 million to 2 million distinct CDR3 sequences, roughly 27% seen once. The sequenced sample was blood. The receptors originated from a woman in her 30s in good health. The CDR3 runs from the conserved cysteine through the conserved F or W. The order of the fields is D gene, J gene, CDR3 length, V gene, CDR3 protein. D genes are given only for firm matches.

d_call: .
j_call: TRBJ2-5
cdr3_length: 14
v_call: TRBV9
cdr3_aa: CASSVEGTLETQYF

d_call: .
j_call: TRBJ1-2
cdr3_length: 12
v_call: TRBV20-1
cdr3_aa: CSARDRLTGYTF

d_call: TRBD1
j_call: TRBJ1-2
cdr3_length: 15
v_call: TRBV29-1
cdr3_aa: CSVGGRQGILYGYTF

d_call: .
j_call: TRBJ2-7
cdr3_length: 12
v_call: TRBV5-6
cdr3_aa: CASSLRTYEQYF

d_call: .
j_call: TRBJ2-7
cdr3_length: 12
v_call: TRBV21-1
cdr3_aa: CVGTGGTYEQYF

d_call: .
j_call: TRBJ2-1
cdr3_length: 13
v_call: TRBV20-1
cdr3_aa: CSAPKLHDNEQFF

d_call: .
j_call: TRBJ1-2
cdr3_length: 13
v_call: TRBV29-1
cdr3_aa: CSVGTYGDYGYTF

d_call: .
j_call: TRBJ1-5
cdr3_length: 13
v_call: TRBV12-3/TRBV12-4
cdr3_aa: CASSFSVNQPQHF

d_call: .
j_call: TRBJ2-3
cdr3_length: 15
v_call: TRBV7-6
cdr3_aa: CASSPGHRRTDTQYF

d_call: .
j_call: TRBJ1-1
cdr3_length: 14
v_call: TRBV28
cdr3_aa: CASQDRALNTEAFF

d_call: TRBD2
j_call: TRBJ2-7
cdr3_length: 14
v_call: TRBV11-1
cdr3_aa: CANRSRSGGYEQYF